The 17 T cell receptor beta chains below all came from one sample that was sequenced in a study of cytomegalovirus exposure and HLA in healthy donors. 13 Jbeta primers and 60 Vbeta primers were used for the PCR. Sequencing used immunoSEQ multiplex PCR; TCRdb keeps in-frame clones, though not all of them. The data show over 150,000 clones, about 77% seen once. What was sequenced was PBMCs. These receptors originate from a man between 25 and 39 years old in good health and CMV-seropositive.

The DNA for the CDR3 is TGTGCCAGCAGCTTAGTCAGGGGTCGGGAGACCCAGTACTTC. Translating it yields CASSLVRGRETQYF. The chain couples TRBV7-2 to TRBJ2-5, with a weak D call TRBD1 (6 bases). The CDR3 is 14 amino acids. The V gene lost 1 base and the J gene lost 5 bases, with 11 bases spanning the gap. Germline CDR1 is SGHTA and CDR2 is FQGNSA.

The rearrangement links TRBV7-2 to TRBJ2-2; 11 bases match TRBD2. Germline CDR1 and CDR2: SGHTA and FQGNSA. V gave up 5 bases and J gave up 5 bases; unmatched junction bases: 7. The CDR3 is 16 residues long. CDR3 DNA: TGTGCCAGCAGCCAACTAGCGGGGGCCCAAACCGGGGAGCTGTTTTTT. The encoded protein is CASSQLAGAQTGELFF.

The V gene is TRBV28, the J gene TRBJ2-7; D remains ambiguous. The CDR3 has 11 residues. CDR1 is MDHEN, CDR2 SYDVKM, per germline. V lost 3 bases to trimming and J lost 6 bases, with 6 bases between them. CDR3 coding DNA: TGTGCCAGCAGTTTGTCGGGCGAGCAGTACTTC. Protein sequence: CASSLSGEQYF.

Only a few counts were recorded for this clone. The chain has TRBV19 and TRBJ2-5; possibly TRBD1 for D (5 bases). The germline V and J ends were trimmed by 5 bases and 2 bases, with 21 bases remaining between them. The CDR3 loop spans 17 amino acids. The germline V gene encodes CDR1 LNHDA and CDR2 SQIVND (reference sequence). The CDR3 sequence is CASSQWAGPGAQETQYF. CDR3 in DNA: TGTGCCAGTAGTCAATGGGCCGGACCTGGGGCTCAAGAGACCCAGTACTTC.

This chain joins TRBV29-1 and TRBJ2-1; 9 bases are shared with TRBD1. The CDR3 extends over 13 amino acids. CDR1 is SQVTM, CDR2 ANQGSEA, per germline. V lost 1 base, J lost 10 bases, and 5 bases stayed unmatched. This CDR3 is CSVEAGQGGEQFF. In DNA, the CDR3 is TGCAGCGTTGAAGCGGGACAGGGCGGGGAGCAGTTCTTC.

CDR3 amino acids: CASSLGGSTEAFF. DNA for the CDR3: TGTGCCAGCAGTTTAGGAGGGTCCACTGAAGCTTTCTTT. J is TRBJ1-1 and V is TRBV28; D uncertain. Trimming cost V 2 bases and J 4 bases, with 8 bases left between them. This CDR3 has 13 amino acids. Germline values: CDR1 MDHEN, CDR2 SYDVKM.

The genes are TRBV19 and TRBJ1-2; 7 bases align to TRBD1. From germline, CDR1 is LNHDA and CDR2 SQIVND (reference sequence). Unmatched junction bases numbered 7, after V lost 9 bases and J lost 3 bases. The CDR3 length is 13 residues. CDR3 bases: TGTGCCAGCCTTCCGGGACAGTACTATGGCTACACCTTC. Its protein is CASLPGQYYGYTF.

The V and J genes are TRBV28 and TRBJ2-7; TRBD2 might be the D (6 bases). V lost 2 bases and J 10 bases, leaving 12 bases between the germline ends. Germline CDR1 reads MDHEN; CDR2 reads SYDVKM. This CDR3 spans 12 amino acids. This CDR3 reads CASSLRGKPQYF. The DNA for the CDR3 is TGTGCCAGCAGTTTACGGGGGAAGCCCCAGTACTTC.

The CDR3 DNA reads TGTGCCAGCAGCTCCCCTAGCGGGACCTCCTACGAGCAGTACTTC. Translating it yields CASSSPSGTSYEQYF. J is TRBJ2-7 and V is TRBV7-2; 9 nucleotides line up with TRBD2. Germline-derived CDR1 and CDR2 are SGHTA and FQGNSA. V lost 4 bases to trimming and J lost 0 bases; unmatched junction nucleotides: 4. The CDR3 covers 15 residues.

The J gene is TRBJ2-2, the V gene TRBV4-1; weak D call: TRBD2 (5 bases). Trimming removed 0 bases at V and 0 bases at J, with 11 bases between. The germline gives CDR1 MGHRA, CDR2 YSYEKL. This CDR3 is built from 17 residues. The CDR3 loop is CASSQERRTSNTGELFF. The CDR3 coding sequence is TGCGCCAGCAGCCAAGAACGCCGGACTTCGAACACCGGGGAGCTGTTTTTT.

The chain has TRBV5-4 and TRBJ1-1; TRBD1 might be the D (6 bases). V lost 1 base and J lost 2, with 15 bases in between. In germline, CDR1 is SGHNT, CDR2 YYREEE (reference sequence). This CDR3 has 16 amino acids. CDR3 nucleotide sequence: TGTGCCAGCAGCTTGCCAATCGGACAGATAAACACTGAAGCTTTCTTT. Its translation: CASSLPIGQINTEAFF.

The J gene is TRBJ2-5, the V gene TRBV19; TRBD2 aligns across 10 bases. The germline V gene encodes CDR1 LNHDA and CDR2 SQIVND (reference sequence). The CDR3 loop spans 16 amino acids. The V and J ends lost 3 bases and 0 bases, in that order; junction bases with no gene match: 4. The CDR3: CASSISSGGYQETQYF. For the CDR3, the DNA is TGTGCCAGTAGTATCAGTAGCGGGGGGTACCAAGAGACCCAGTACTTC. Full variable domain (outside the CDR3, taken from reference TRBV19 and TRBJ2-5): DGGITQSPKYLFRKEGQNVTLSCEQNLNHDAMYWYRQDPGQGLRLIYYSQIVNDFQKGDIAEGYSVSREKKESFPLTVTSAQKNPTAFYLCASSISSGGYQETQYFGPGTRLLVL.

As regards this clone: Other DNA sequences from this sample encode an identical CDR3 as well. The J gene is TRBJ2-7, the V gene TRBV5-1, with no clear D. V dropped 0 bases and J dropped 1 base, with 5 bases sitting between them. The CDR3 runs to 13 residues. Germline loops: CDR1 SGHRS, CDR2 YFSETQ. The CDR3 region is CASSLAGSYEQYF. The CDR3 DNA sequence: TGCGCCAGCAGCTTGGCGGGTTCCTACGAGCAGTACTTC.

This chain links TRBV18 with TRBJ2-5; D may be TRBD2 (5 bases). V lost 2 bases and J lost 2, with 9 bases in between. The CDR3 covers 14 residues. Per the germline V gene, CDR1 is KGHSH and CDR2 is LQKENI. The CDR3 reads CASSPTGIQETQYF. For the CDR3, the DNA is TGTGCCAGCTCACCAACCGGGATACAAGAGACCCAGTACTTC. Variable domain in full (rest from reference TRBV18 and TRBJ2-5): NAGVMQNPRHLVRRRGQEARLRCSPMKGHSHVYWYRQLPEEGLKFMVYLQKENIIDESGMPKERFSAEFPKEGPSILRIQQVVRGDSAAYFCASSPTGIQETQYFGPGTRLLVL.

The chain has TRBV27 and TRBJ2-4; perhaps TRBD2 as D (6 bases). Germline assignment: CDR1 MNHEY and CDR2 SMNVEV (reference sequence). Between the trimmed V and J ends, which lost 6 bases and 0 bases, there was a span of 21 bases. The CDR3 consists of 18 residues. The CDR3 protein is CASRGGGALGLAKNIQYF. CDR3 coding DNA: TGTGCCAGCAGGGGGGGTGGGGCCTTGGGTTTAGCCAAAAACATTCAGTACTTC.

The chain combines TRBV6-5 with TRBJ1-2, with D perhaps TRBD1 (5 bases). Germline values: CDR1 MNHEY, CDR2 SVGAGI. Trimming removed 0 bases at V and 2 bases at J, with 10 bases between. The CDR3 spans 15 residues. CDR3 in amino acids: CASSYSRQGNYGYTF. The CDR3 region has the DNA TGTGCCAGCAGTTACTCGAGGCAGGGAAACTATGGCTACACCTTC.

This rearrangement joins TRBV28 to TRBJ2-1, with D perhaps TRBD2 (5 bases). There are 16 residues in the CDR3. CDR1 is MDHEN and CDR2 is SYDVKM in the germline V gene. V lost 1 base and J lost 2, with 12 bases in between. This chain's CDR3 is CASSLLLRVTYNEQFF. As DNA, the CDR3 is TGTGCCAGCAGTTTATTATTGAGGGTAACCTACAATGAGCAGTTCTTC.